Listed here are 29 T cell receptor beta chains from one sample, sequenced in a study of T cells in Graves' hyperthyroidism and ophthalmopathy. From RNA transcripts, TCR beta CDR3 regions were amplified. Researchers ran a first-round RT-PCR on the TCR CDR3 using the HTBI primer set. Each CDR3 protein gets one entry after TCRdb re-called the multiplex PCR reads with MiXCR. The table includes some 200,000 distinct CDR3 sequences, approximately 17% detected once. Sequencing input: blood. The source of these receptors is a man in his fifties with Graves' hyperthyroidism.

This clonotype was counted at least ten times. V gene TRBV7-3 combines with J gene TRBJ1-1; D is uncertain. CDR1 and CDR2 (germline): SGHTA, FQGTGA. This CDR3 has 14 amino acids. V was cut by 2 bases and J by 0 bases, with 7 bases left in between. Here the CDR3 reads CASSLGLMNTEAFF. CDR3 bases: TGTGCCAGCAGCTTAGGGTTAATGAACACTGAAGCTTTCTTT.

This clonotype was recorded many times. The chain employs TRBV28 and TRBJ1-3; no clear D. This CDR3 spans 17 amino acids. CDR1 is MDHEN and CDR2 is SYDVKM in the germline V gene. Trimming took off 2 bases at V and 2 bases at J, with 16 bases between the two ends. The CDR3 nucleotides read TGTGCCAGCAGTTTAGCGGACGGTCGCTTTCCTGGAAACACCATATATTTT. It encodes CASSLADGRFPGNTIYF.

The chain joins TRBV5-4 to TRBJ2-7; D uncertain. CDR1 and CDR2 from the germline V gene are SGHNT and YYREEE (reference sequence). CDR3 length: 16 amino acids. Trimming removed 0 bases at V and 0 bases at J, with 13 bases between. As DNA, the CDR3 is TGTGCCAGCAGCTTGGGAGCGAGCCGAAGCTCCTACGAGCAGTACTTC. Protein sequence: CASSLGASRSSYEQYF.

This clonotype has more than one count but fewer than ten. The CDR3 here is CASSLRERGGELFF. CDR3 DNA sequence: TGTGCCAGCAGCTTGAGGGAACGGGGCGGGGAGCTGTTTTTT. The chain carries TRBV7-9 and TRBJ2-2; D is perhaps TRBD2 (5 bases). Germline CDR1 reads SEHNR; CDR2 reads FQNEAQ (reference sequence). CDR3 length equals 14 residues. V was pared by 3 bases and J by 7 bases, with 12 bases between.

The chain employs TRBV12-3 or TRBV12-4 and TRBJ1-2, with D possibly matching TRBD1 (5 bases). Trimming removed 3 bases at V and 7 bases at J, with 21 bases between. The CDR3 is 16 amino acids. The CDR3 nucleotides are TGTGCCAGCAGTTTTTCCCCTCGCGGGGGTATGGGTGGCTACACCTTC. Translating it yields CASSFSPRGGMGGYTF.

This clonotype appeared many times. The rearrangement links TRBV12-3 or TRBV12-4 to TRBJ2-5; D possibly corresponds to TRBD1 (7 bases). The CDR3 is made up of 14 amino acids. The V gene lost 7 bases and the J gene lost 4 bases, with 16 bases spanning the gap. The CDR3 DNA sequence: TGTGCCAGCACCCAGGGGGAGGTTAGAGAGACCCAGTACTTC. It translates to CASTQGEVRETQYF.

This clonotype came up a few times. The chain is built from TRBV5-1 and TRBJ2-2; D might be TRBD1 (5 bases). The V end was cut by 4 bases, the J end by 0 bases, with 7 bases between. Germline-derived CDR1 and CDR2 are SGHRS and YFSETQ. The CDR3 runs to 14 residues. CDR3 sequence: CASSRQSNTGELFF. CDR3 DNA: TGCGCCAGCAGCCGACAGTCGAACACCGGGGAGCTGTTTTTT.

This clonotype showed up many times. The chain is built from TRBV2 and TRBJ2-5, with D possibly called TRBD1 or TRBD2 (6 bases each). The CDR3 is made up of 14 amino acids. The V end was cut by 7 bases, the J end by 5 bases, with 17 bases between. Germline CDR1 is SNHLY and CDR2 is FYNNEI. CDR3 sequence: CASKGDGGIETQYF. The CDR3 coding sequence is TGTGCCAGCAAGGGGGACGGCGGGATCGAGACCCAGTACTTC. Based on the CDR3 plus reference TRBV2 and TRBJ2-5, the full variable domain is EPEVTQTPSHQVTQMGQEVILRCVPISNHLYFYWYRQILGQKVEFLVSFYNNEISEKSEIFDDQFSVERPDGSNFTLKIRSTKLEDSAMYFCASKGDGGIETQYFGPGTRLLVL.

The table lists this clonotype with many counts. J is TRBJ2-2 and V is TRBV20-1, with D possibly being TRBD2 (7 bases). Germline CDR1 is DFQATT and CDR2 is SNEGSKA (reference sequence). This CDR3 region has 15 residues. V was clipped by 6 bases and J by 5 bases, with 19 bases between them. The CDR3 reads CSAHTGGGRTGELFF. CDR3 sequence (DNA): TGCAGTGCCCACACTGGGGGGGGCCGGACCGGGGAGCTGTTTTTT.

This clonotype has at least ten counts. The chain recombines TRBV28 with TRBJ2-3; D is undetermined. Germline values: CDR1 MDHEN, CDR2 SYDVKM. The CDR3 has 14 amino acids. V was shortened by 3 bases and J by 4 bases, with 11 bases between the two germline ends. The chain's CDR3 is CASSLGSVADTQYF. The CDR3 coding sequence is TGTGCCAGCAGTTTGGGTTCGGTCGCAGATACGCAGTATTTT.

This clonotype came up a few times. V is TRBV7-3 and J is TRBJ2-2; D gene ambiguous. V dropped 0 bases and J dropped 6 bases, with 17 bases sitting between them. The CDR3 is made up of 17 amino acids. CDR1 and CDR2 from the germline V gene are SGHTA and FQGTGA. CDR3 residues: CASSLTYDSRVAGELFF. The CDR3 nucleotides read TGTGCCAGCAGCTTAACCTACGATAGTAGGGTCGCCGGGGAGCTGTTTTTT.

This clonotype was recorded many times. The chain combines TRBV12-3 or TRBV12-4 with TRBJ2-2; 11 bases fit TRBD2. With 7 bases clipped from V and 8 bases from J, the junction kept 9 bases outside the gene matches. The CDR3 is 15 residues long. Here the CDR3 DNA reads TGTGCCAGCACCTCCTTAGCGGGAGGGGCAGGGGAGCTGTTTTTT. It specifies CASTSLAGGAGELFF.

Turning to this clonotype: At one of its ends the junction is not consistent with the germline gene, which may arise from a read error. The chain is built from TRBV10-3 and TRBJ1-3; TRBD1 is a possible D gene (6 bases). Germline V gene data show CDR1 as ENHRY and CDR2 as SYGVKD. This CDR3 comprises 14 residues. CDR3 sequence: CASSRDISGNTIYF. The CDR3 coding sequence is TGTGCCAGCAGTCGGGACATCTCTGGAAACACCATATATTTT.

This clonotype was observed many times. The rearrangement uses TRBV12-3 or TRBV12-4 and TRBJ2-1, with 8 nucleotides matching TRBD2. The trim removed 8 bases at V and 5 bases at J, leaving 11 bases unmatched. This CDR3 has 15 amino acids. The CDR3 sequence is CASRPGGRTHNEQFF. In DNA form, the CDR3 reads TGTGCCAGCCGCCCCGGCGGGAGGACCCACAATGAGCAGTTCTTC.

This clonotype has just a few counts. This sequence joins TRBV19 and TRBJ2-1; a weak D match, TRBD1 (5 bases). Germline loops: CDR1 LNHDA, CDR2 SQIVND (reference sequence). The V end lost 1 base, the J end lost 9 bases, and 13 bases lay between the germline ends. This CDR3 comprises 14 residues. The CDR3 DNA reads as TGTGCCAGTAGTATAGCCCTTCAGGGTGGTGAGCAGTTCTTC. This gives the protein CASSIALQGGEQFF.

At least ten counts were recorded for this clonotype. This sequence joins TRBV28 and TRBJ1-5; 10 nucleotides match TRBD1. J gave up 2 bases and V 6 bases, and 10 bases lay outside the gene matches. Germline-derived CDR1 and CDR2 are MDHEN and SYDVKM. This CDR3 contains 17 residues. The CDR3 nucleotides read TGTGCCAGCAGGGATGGACAGGGGGACTTTGGCAATCAGCCCCAGCATTTT. This sequence encodes CASRDGQGDFGNQPQHF.

The V gene is TRBV19, the J gene TRBJ2-2, with D maybe TRBD2 (6 bases). From germline, CDR1 is LNHDA and CDR2 SQIVND (reference sequence). Trimming stripped 5 bases from V and 3 bases from J, with 16 bases between. This CDR3 contains 16 residues. CDR3 DNA sequence: TGTGCCAGTAGTTCTCGGGGGACTGTCGACACCGGGGAGCTGTTTTTT. It translates to CASSSRGTVDTGELFF.

This clonotype came up many times. CDR3: CASSSGTVNTGELFF. As DNA, the CDR3 is TGCGCCAGCAGCTCCGGGACAGTTAACACCGGGGAGCTGTTTTTT. The chain has TRBV5-1 and TRBJ2-2, with TRBD1 matching 7 bases. The CDR3 runs to 15 residues. J lost 2 bases, V lost 3 bases, and 4 bases had no gene match. Germline V CDR1 and CDR2: SGHRS, YFSETQ.

The V and J genes are TRBV19 and TRBJ2-5, with 9 bases fitting TRBD2. This CDR3 is built from 15 residues. Germline V lookup: CDR1 LNHDA, CDR2 SQIVND (reference sequence). With 6 bases clipped from V and 5 bases from J, the junction kept 10 bases outside the gene matches. The CDR3 protein is CASSAISGSGETQYF. DNA of the CDR3: TGTGCCAGTAGCGCCATTAGCGGGAGCGGGGAGACCCAGTACTTC. The variable domain in full, with the rest retrieved from reference TRBV19 and TRBJ2-5, is DGGITQSPKYLFRKEGQNVTLSCEQNLNHDAMYWYRQDPGQGLRLIYYSQIVNDFQKGDIAEGYSVSREKKESFPLTVTSAQKNPTAFYLCASSAISGSGETQYFGPGTRLLVL.

This clonotype was counted at least ten times. The gene calls are TRBV28 and TRBJ2-5; D not resolved. This CDR3 has 14 residues. V was cut by 2 bases and J by 3 bases, with 10 bases left in between. The germline V gene encodes CDR1 MDHEN and CDR2 SYDVKM. CDR3 bases: TGTGCCAGCAGTTTAAGGTCCTCCGAAGAGACCCAGTACTTC. This translates into CASSLRSSEETQYF.

Comment on this clonotype: This may be a read error, as it is one base from a much larger clone. The J gene is TRBJ1-5, the V gene TRBV5-8; D possibly corresponds to TRBD1 (6 bases). The CDR3 runs 14 residues. From germline, CDR1 is SGHTS and CDR2 YDEGEE. The ends were cut back, 2 bases at V and 0 bases at J, with 6 bases in the middle. The CDR3 spells CASSFRGSNQPQHF. For the CDR3, the DNA is TGTGCCAGCAGCTTCAGGGGTAGCAATCAGCCCCAGCATTTT.

The CDR3 sequence: CASSLDGQGAFEQYF. CDR3 DNA: TGCGCCAGCAGCTTGGATGGACAGGGGGCTTTTGAGCAGTACTTC. The genes are TRBV5-1 and TRBJ2-7; 11 nucleotides match TRBD1. V shed 0 bases and J 7 bases; nucleotides not matched to a gene: 6. This CDR3 is built from 15 residues. From germline, CDR1 is SGHRS and CDR2 YFSETQ.

This clonotype was counted at least ten times. The chain employs TRBV3-1 and TRBJ1-2; possible D gene TRBD1, 6 bases. Germline-derived CDR1 and CDR2 are LGHDT and YNNKEL (reference sequence). The CDR3 sequence is 14 residues long. Trimming pared 1 base from V and 0 bases from J, leaving 6 bases between. CDR3 in DNA: TGTGCCAGCAGCCAAGGGACAGCTAACTATGGCTACACCTTC. Translation: CASSQGTANYGYTF.

This clonotype was observed at least ten times. V gene TRBV11-2 combines with J gene TRBJ2-5; D remains ambiguous. Germline loops: CDR1 SGHAT, CDR2 FQNNGV. The length of the CDR3 is 14 residues. The V and J ends lost 1 base and 5 bases respectively, with 11 bases between them. This CDR3 is CASSLGPGRETQYF. CDR3 nucleotides: TGTGCCAGCAGCTTAGGGCCGGGCCGGGAGACCCAGTACTTC.

In its sample, this clonotype was seen many times. The chain recombines TRBV20-1 with TRBJ2-3, with 7 bases aligning to TRBD2. V dropped 1 base and J dropped 3; count of bases not matched to a gene: 4. The germline CDR1 and CDR2 sequences are DFQATT and SNEGSKA (reference sequence). The CDR3 loop spans 14 amino acids. The CDR3 loop reads CSARGAGVTDTQYF. For the CDR3, the DNA is TGCAGTGCTAGAGGGGCGGGAGTAACAGATACGCAGTATTTT.

This clonotype was recorded at least ten times. This rearrangement joins TRBV2 to TRBJ2-7, with D hard to call. V lost 3 bases and J 0 bases, leaving 12 bases between the germline ends. The CDR3 totals 15 residues. Germline assignment: CDR1 SNHLY and CDR2 FYNNEI. CDR3 nucleotides: TGTGCCAGCAGTGAGGGCCGGAAGAGCTCCTACGAGCAGTACTTC. It encodes CASSEGRKSSYEQYF.

V and J are TRBV6-1 and TRBJ1-4; TRBD1 matches 8 bases. This CDR3 has 14 amino acids. Germline-derived CDR1 and CDR2 are MNHNS and SASEGT. V shed 5 bases and J 4 bases; nucleotides not matched to a gene: 3. The CDR3 sequence: CASSQDRDNEKLFF. The CDR3 coding sequence is TGTGCCAGCAGTCAGGACAGGGATAATGAAAAACTGTTTTTT.

In this sample, this clonotype turned up many times. The rearrangement links TRBV18 to TRBJ2-1, with 8 bases aligning to TRBD1. V lost 6 bases and J lost 8; bases outside the gene matches: 9. CDR3 length: 14 residues. In germline, CDR1 is KGHSH, CDR2 LQKENI. Here the CDR3 DNA reads TGTGCCAGCTCGGGCGGACAGGGAGCTTATGAGCAGTTCTTC. Encoded protein: CASSGGQGAYEQFF.

This clonotype appeared a few times. The chain employs TRBV28 and TRBJ1-4; D is uncertain. V was clipped by 8 bases and J by 0 bases, with 16 bases between them. This CDR3 spans 16 amino acids. CDR1 and CDR2 from the germline V gene are MDHEN and SYDVKM. The CDR3 here is CASREDRETTNEKLFF. For the CDR3, the DNA is TGTGCCAGCCGGGAGGACCGGGAGACAACTAATGAAAAACTGTTTTTT.